This T cell receptor beta chain was retrieved from a study of graft-versus-host responses after intestinal transplantation. Across the whole study: Grafts that recipients had were multivisceral, liver-intestinal, or isolated intestinal transplants. Among the recipients, all got anti-thymocyte globulin induction and then tacrolimus and steroids for roughly three years.

Points from the study as a whole: Peak GvH clone levels in circulation were associated with early post-transplant HvG declines. Recipient marrow showed GvH clones, some seen first in ileum or blood.

Comments on this clone: No antigen is known for it.

Trimming stripped 7 bases from V and 4 bases from J, with 11 bases between. Per germline, CDR1 SGHRS and CDR2 YFSETQ. The CDR3 extends over 12 amino acids. Profiled with immunoSEQ multiplex PCR; TCRdb holds only in-frame clones, not every one. The profile shows about 110,000 clones, just over 90% of them singletons. The chain couples TRBV5-1 to TRBJ2-5; D remains ambiguous. The TCR sequence derives from a human donor who was the organ donor for an intestinal transplant. Material: unstimulated CD4+ T cells sorted from spleen or lymph node cells, obtained before transplant. The CDR3 DNA sequence: TGCGCCAGCTCTTTTTCAGGAGAGACCCAGTACTTC. Translating gives CASSFSGETQYF.